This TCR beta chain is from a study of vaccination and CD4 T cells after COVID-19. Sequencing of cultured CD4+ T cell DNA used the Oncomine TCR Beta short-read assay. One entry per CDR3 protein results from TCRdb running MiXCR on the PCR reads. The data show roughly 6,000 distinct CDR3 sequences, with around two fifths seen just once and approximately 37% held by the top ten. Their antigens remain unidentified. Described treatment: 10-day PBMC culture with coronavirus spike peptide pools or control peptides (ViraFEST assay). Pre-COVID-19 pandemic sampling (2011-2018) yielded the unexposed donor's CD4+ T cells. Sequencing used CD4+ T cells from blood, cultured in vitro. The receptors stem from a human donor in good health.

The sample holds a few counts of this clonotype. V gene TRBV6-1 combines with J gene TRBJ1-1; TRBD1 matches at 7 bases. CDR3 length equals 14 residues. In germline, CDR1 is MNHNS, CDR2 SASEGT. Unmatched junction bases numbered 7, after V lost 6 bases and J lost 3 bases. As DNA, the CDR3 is TGTGCCAGCAGCCGACAGGGAACGGACACTGAAGCTTTCTTT. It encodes CASSRQGTDTEAFF.